This TCR beta chain was retrieved from a study of T cell repertoires in ileal Crohn's disease. Data came from immunoSEQ multiplex PCR; TCRdb stores just in-frame clones and leaves some out. The repertoire holds approximately 3,500 clones, with roughly 93% as singletons. This CDR3 has 17 residues. V dropped 3 bases and J dropped 0 bases, with 15 bases sitting between them. Per the germline V gene, CDR1 is SGHAT and CDR2 is FQNNGV. Sequenced: ileal tissue. The sequence was obtained from an adult with Crohn's disease. The V gene is TRBV11-2, the J gene TRBJ2-4, with D unresolved. For the CDR3, the DNA is TGTGCCAGCAGCTTCGTAGGAACAACCAAAGCCAAAAACATTCAGTACTTC. This translates into CASSFVGTTKAKNIQYF.